The 11 T cell receptor beta chains reported below all come from one sample, sequenced in a study of blood T cell repertoires in COVID-19. Clones were sequenced by immunoSEQ multiplex PCR, and TCRdb holds only the in-frame ones, with some missing. Of under 150,000 clones listed, approximately 84% are singletons. The specimen was PBMCs or T cells enriched from blood (not recorded which). The receptor set was obtained from a man aged 40-55 years with acute COVID-19.

V and J are TRBV6-5 and TRBJ2-5, with 11 bases aligning to TRBD2. This CDR3 contains 15 residues. Losses at the gene ends were 6 bases for V and 3 bases for J; bases not matched to a gene: 6. Looked up from germline, CDR1 is MNHEY and CDR2 is SVGAGI. CDR3 in amino acids: CASRVAGGPEETQYF. CDR3 DNA sequence: TGTGCCAGCAGAGTAGCGGGAGGGCCCGAAGAGACCCAGTACTTC.

Details on this clone: At one of its ends the junction is not consistent with the germline gene, which may arise from a read error. The chain combines TRBV7-2 with TRBJ2-5; 11 bases match TRBD2. Germline CDR1 and CDR2: SGHTA and FQGNSA. CDR3 size: 15 residues. The CDR3 DNA sequence: TGTGCCAGCAGCCTAGCGGGGGGAAAACAAGAGACCCAGTACTTC. Its protein is CASSLAGGKQETQYF.

The chain couples TRBV18 to TRBJ2-3; D not certain. This CDR3 is built from 13 residues. Trimming removed 2 bases at V and 2 bases at J, with 5 bases between. Germline values: CDR1 KGHSH, CDR2 LQKENI. For the CDR3, the DNA is TGTGCCAGCTCACCAACCTACACAGATACGCAGTATTTT. Its translation is CASSPTYTDTQYF. The whole variable domain, remainder taken from reference TRBV18 and TRBJ2-3, is NAGVMQNPRHLVRRRGQEARLRCSPMKGHSHVYWYRQLPEEGLKFMVYLQKENIIDESGMPKERFSAEFPKEGPSILRIQQVVRGDSAAYFCASSPTYTDTQYFGPGTRLTVL.

The chain uses TRBV28 and TRBJ2-1, with 12 nucleotides matching TRBD2. CDR1 and CDR2 from the germline V gene are MDHEN and SYDVKM. After removal of 6 bases from V and 9 bases from J, the junction contained 12 bases not matched to a gene. The CDR3 has 16 amino acids. CDR3 sequence reads: CASSTSSGRALGEQFF. The CDR3 nucleotides are TGTGCCAGCAGCACCTCTAGCGGGAGGGCCCTCGGTGAGCAGTTCTTC. The variable domain in full, with the rest retrieved from reference TRBV28 and TRBJ2-1, is DVKVTQSSRYLVKRTGEKVFLECVQDMDHENMFWYRQDPGLGLRLIYFSYDVKMKEKGDIPEGYSVSREKKERFSLILESASTNQTSMYLCASSTSSGRALGEQFFGPGTRLTVL.

This chain joins TRBV25-1 and TRBJ2-1; 8 bases match TRBD1. Per the germline V gene, CDR1 is MGHDK and CDR2 is SYGVNS. The CDR3 sequence is 13 residues long. The ends lost 10 bases at V and 5 bases at J; junction bases unmatched: 7. In nucleotides, the CDR3 is TGTGCCACTCAGACAGGGGCAAACAATGAGCAGTTCTTC. It encodes CATQTGANNEQFF.

The chain uses TRBV6-5 and TRBJ1-3; no definite D call. Germline loops: CDR1 MNHEY, CDR2 SVGAGI. The CDR3 sequence is 13 residues long. Trimming left V 7 bases short and J 2 bases short, with 9 bases between. CDR3 sequence reads: CASTNGPGNTIYF. Written as DNA, the CDR3 is TGTGCCAGCACTAATGGTCCTGGAAACACCATATATTTT.

The count of this clone is one. The V call is TRBV27, the J call TRBJ2-1, with TRBD2 matching over 7 bases. V was pared by 6 bases and J by 2 bases, with 7 bases of the junction left unmatched. CDR1 MNHEY and CDR2 SMNVEV come from the germline V gene (reference sequence). The CDR3 length is 15 residues. The CDR3 region is CASRRLAPAYNEQFF. In nucleotides, the CDR3 is TGTGCCAGCAGAAGACTAGCTCCCGCCTACAATGAGCAGTTCTTC.

The chain links TRBV27 to TRBJ2-1; maybe TRBD2 (5 bases). Trimming took off 5 bases at V and 10 bases at J, with 9 bases between the two ends. Germline assignment: CDR1 MNHEY and CDR2 SMNVEV (reference sequence). This CDR3 contains 11 residues. The CDR3 reads CASSRGWEQFF. In nucleotides, the CDR3 is TGTGCCAGCAGTCGAGGGTGGGAGCAGTTCTTC.

The chain recombines TRBV11-2 with TRBJ1-6; D is uncertain. The CDR3 consists of 15 residues. V was trimmed by 5 bases and J by 5 bases, leaving 13 bases between them. Germline V gene lookup returns CDR1 SGHAT and CDR2 FQNNGV. The DNA of the CDR3 is TGTGCCAGCAGCCCCCGCGGGGTTGATAATTCACCCCTCCACTTT. The encoded protein is CASSPRGVDNSPLHF.

CDR3 nucleotide sequence: TGTGCCAGCAGCTTGGTGAGGCGGGGTACACTGTTTTTT. Translated: CASSLVRRGTLFF. The chain uses TRBV5-5 and TRBJ1-4; D gene ambiguous. CDR3 length: 13 amino acids. V lost 0 bases and J lost 13, with 13 bases in between. In germline, CDR1 is SGHKS, CDR2 YYEKEE (reference sequence).

This chain links TRBV28 with TRBJ1-4; D is possibly TRBD1 (6 bases). The CDR3 spans 16 residues. Trimming shortened V by 1 base and J by 6 bases, and 15 bases separated the two germline ends. Germline assignment: CDR1 MDHEN and CDR2 SYDVKM. CDR3 in amino acids: CASSLFLGATDEKLFF. CDR3 DNA: TGTGCCAGCAGTTTATTCTTGGGGGCAACCGATGAAAAACTGTTTTTT.